A few counts support the clone carrying this TCR beta chain. Its cognate antigen is unknown. The record originates from a study of vaccination and CD4 T cells after COVID-19. Researchers used the Oncomine TCR Beta short-read assay to sequence DNA from cultured CD4+ T cells. One entry per CDR3 protein, called by TCRdb with MiXCR from the PCR reads. The repertoire includes 25,000 to 30,000 distinct CDR3 sequences, roughly 52% of them detected once, and 28% sits in the top ten. V was pared by 2 bases and J by 6 bases, with 18 bases between. The CDR3 loop spans 16 amino acids. Per germline, CDR1 ENHRY and CDR2 SYGVKD. Treatment of the sample: roughly ten-day PBMC culture with coronavirus spike peptide pools or control peptides (ViraFEST assay).

V is TRBV10-3 and J is TRBJ2-3; D possibly corresponds to TRBD1 (5 bases). The receptor's source is a human donor who received a COVID-19 vaccine. The source was CD4+ T cells from blood, cultured in vitro, collected before SARS-CoV-2 vaccination. The CDR3, as DNA: TGTGCCATCAGTGAGAGTAGGGGCCCTACGCGGGATACGCAGTATTTT. This translates into CAISESRGPTRDTQYF.